These 29 T cell receptor beta chains were sequenced from one sample in a study of blood T cells in healthy people across ages. With a J-beta primer mix and a sample-barcoded 5' primer, a second PCR ran about 7 to 12 cycles. TCRdb redid the calling of the 5' RACE reads with MiXCR, one entry per CDR3 protein. The table shows approximately 700,000 distinct CDR3 sequences, with around 32% occurring only once. The sample consisted of blood. Receptors originate from an elderly woman in good health.

Ten or more counts support this clonotype. CDR3 sequence reads: CASSPQGKRTDTQYF. The CDR3 DNA reads as TGTGCCAGCAGCCCACAGGGTAAACGCACAGATACGCAGTATTTT. The chain links TRBV11-2 to TRBJ2-3; D perhaps matches TRBD1 (6 bases). The germline V gene has CDR1 SGHAT and CDR2 FQNNGV. The CDR3 spans 15 residues. V lost 5 bases and J 1 base, leaving 13 bases between the germline ends.

On this clonotype: This may stem from a read error, because a much larger clone lies one nucleotide away. This CDR3 is missing its conserved last phenylalanine or tryptophan, likely due to a read error. The genes are TRBV28 and TRBJ2-7; 9 bases are a match to TRBD1. Germline V CDR1 and CDR2: MDHEN, SYDVKM. The CDR3 contains 12 residues. Trimming cost V 8 bases and J 5 bases; bases outside gene matches: 4. DNA for the CDR3: TGTGCCAGCGGGACAGGGATCCACGAGCAGTACTGC. This gives the protein CASGTGIHEQYC.

The CDR3 nucleotides read TGTGCCAGCAGTTTATGGGGGGGGCGTCAGCCCCAGCATTTT. Its translation: CASSLWGGRQPQHF. This chain joins TRBV28 and TRBJ1-5; a possible D gene is TRBD1 (6 bases). Trimming removed 0 bases at V and 6 bases at J, with 9 bases between. In germline, CDR1 is MDHEN, CDR2 SYDVKM. CDR3 length: 14 amino acids.

This clonotype was counted a few times. This chain joins TRBV28 and TRBJ2-5; tentatively, D is TRBD1 (7 bases). This CDR3 has 15 residues. In germline, CDR1 is MDHEN, CDR2 SYDVKM. V lost 4 bases to trimming and J lost 11 bases, with 23 bases between them. For the CDR3, the DNA is TGTGCCAGCAGTTCTCTCCCCCAGGGGGGTAGTGAGCAGTACTTC. Translation gives CASSSLPQGGSEQYF.

In the case of this clonotype: Germline is not matched at one junction end, which may reflect a read error. The V and J genes are TRBV7-2 and TRBJ2-6; 7 bases match TRBD1. CDR1 is SGHTA, CDR2 FQGNSA, per germline. There are 16 residues in the CDR3. CDR3: CASSATTGSGANGLTF. The CDR3 nucleotides are TGTGCCAGCAGCGCAACGACAGGGTCTGGGGCCAACGGCCTGACTTTC.

This clonotype was picked up many times. This chain joins TRBV6-1 and TRBJ1-2; no firm D call. The CDR3 length is 13 residues. The germline CDR1 and CDR2 sequences are MNHNS and SASEGT. V lost 0 bases and J lost 4, with 6 bases in between. Written as DNA, the CDR3 is TGTGCCAGCAGTGAAGCGCTTGGCTATGGCTACACCTTC. Its protein product is CASSEALGYGYTF.

V is TRBV3-1 and J is TRBJ2-3; D is tentatively TRBD1 or TRBD2 (5 bases each). Germline V gives CDR1 LGHDT, CDR2 YNNKEL (reference sequence). V was trimmed by 1 base and J by 2 bases, leaving 10 bases between them. This CDR3 comprises 15 residues. The DNA of the CDR3 is TGTGCCAGCAGCCAAGGGGACGGATACACAGATACGCAGTATTTT. Protein sequence: CASSQGDGYTDTQYF.

The table lists this clonotype with many counts. This sequence joins TRBV7-8 and TRBJ2-2; D remains unclear. CDR1 SGHVS and CDR2 FQNEAQ come from the germline V gene. This CDR3 contains 15 residues. The V and J ends lost 8 bases and 6 bases respectively, with 19 bases between them. CDR3 loop: CASHRASGPAGELFF. CDR3 DNA: TGTGCCAGCCATCGGGCGTCCGGGCCCGCCGGGGAGCTGTTTTTT.

This chain links TRBV3-1 with TRBJ2-2, with TRBD2 as a possible D gene (6 bases). Trimming left V 4 bases short and J 3 bases short, with 18 bases between. The CDR3 runs 17 residues. Germline CDR1 and CDR2: LGHDT and YNNKEL (reference sequence). The CDR3 region is CASSPAPEGRYTGELFF. In DNA, the CDR3 is TGTGCCAGCAGCCCAGCTCCGGAGGGGAGATACACCGGGGAGCTGTTTTTT.

This chain links TRBV9 with TRBJ2-3; 8 bases map to TRBD2. The length of the CDR3 is 14 residues. From germline, CDR1 is SGDLS and CDR2 YYNGEE. The ends lost 4 bases at V and 6 bases at J; junction bases unmatched: 7. The CDR3, as DNA: TGTGCCAGCAGCCCCCTGGCTAGCGGGGATACGCAGTATTTT. This codes for CASSPLASGDTQYF.

This clonotype has just a few counts. The genes are TRBV20-1 and TRBJ1-5; 10 bases align to TRBD1. This CDR3 is built from 17 residues. Germline loops: CDR1 DFQATT, CDR2 SNEGSKA (reference sequence). With 1 base clipped from V and 1 base from J, the junction kept 7 bases outside the gene matches. The CDR3 region is CSARAGTGVLSNQPQHF. CDR3 bases: TGCAGTGCTAGAGCGGGGACAGGGGTCCTGAGCAATCAGCCCCAGCATTTT.

This clonotype was seen many times. This clone may be a read error of a much larger clone one base away. The chain recombines TRBV12-3 or TRBV12-4 with TRBJ2-5; TRBD1 matches 7 bases. V dropped 9 bases and J dropped 2; count of bases not matched to a gene: 9. The CDR3 totals 14 residues. The CDR3 sequence is CARSTGTEQETQYF. CDR3 nucleotides: TGTGCCAGAAGTACCGGGACAGAGCAAGAGACCCAGTACTTC.

In its sample, this clonotype was seen a few times. CDR3 nucleotide sequence: TGTGCCAGCAGTTATGGAGGGACCGGGGGACCCCTCCACTTT. Residues: CASSYGGTGGPLHF. The chain carries TRBV6-5 and TRBJ1-6, with D perhaps matching TRBD1 (5 bases). Trimming cost V 3 bases and J 12 bases, with 15 bases left between them. The CDR3 has 14 residues. In germline, CDR1 is MNHEY, CDR2 SVGAGI.

This clonotype was counted many times. The V call is TRBV20-1, the J call TRBJ2-2, with 9 nucleotides matching TRBD2. V lost 1 base, J lost 0 bases, and 6 bases stayed unmatched. The CDR3 has 17 residues. Germline V gene lookup returns CDR1 DFQATT and CDR2 SNEGSKA (reference sequence). CDR3 nucleotides: TGCAGTGCTAGAGTGGATAGCGGGGGCCCGAACACCGGGGAGCTGTTTTTT. Translation gives CSARVDSGGPNTGELFF.

This clonotype was detected ten times or more. The chain combines TRBV30 with TRBJ2-5; the match to TRBD1 covers 7 bases. The CDR3 is 13 residues long. The germline V gene has CDR1 GTSNPN and CDR2 SVGIG (reference sequence). V trimming: 2 bases; J trimming: 4 bases; junction bases outside the gene matches: 4. The DNA for the CDR3 is TGTGCCTGGAGTAGGTCAGGGGGAGAGACCCAGTACTTC. Its translation is CAWSRSGGETQYF.

This clonotype has a handful of counts. The CDR3 DNA sequence: TGCAGTGCCAACCCCCGGGACACTAATGAAAAACTGTTTTTT. It yields the protein CSANPRDTNEKLFF. This sequence joins TRBV20-1 and TRBJ1-4; D perhaps matches TRBD1 (5 bases). The CDR3 length is 14 residues. The germline V gene encodes CDR1 DFQATT and CDR2 SNEGSKA (reference sequence). V lost 6 bases and J lost 2, with 13 bases in between.

In nucleotides, the CDR3 is TGTGCCAGCAGTTACAGCAGCGCCCGGGGGAGAGCTTTCTTT. Protein sequence: CASSYSSARGRAFF. V is TRBV6-6 and J is TRBJ1-1; tentative D call: TRBD1 (5 bases). Germline V lookup: CDR1 MNHNY, CDR2 SVGAGI (reference sequence). The CDR3 consists of 14 residues. V was pared by 2 bases and J by 10 bases, with 17 bases between.

In its sample, this clonotype was seen many times. The V call is TRBV29-1, the J call TRBJ2-3; 11 nucleotides align to TRBD2. Per the germline V gene, CDR1 is SQVTM and CDR2 is ANQGSEA. The CDR3 consists of 13 residues. V was pared by 2 bases and J by 8 bases, with 3 bases of the junction left unmatched. Here the CDR3 DNA reads TGCAGCGTTGAACTAGCGGGGGGCACTACGCAGTATTTT. Translating it yields CSVELAGGTTQYF.

This clonotype was counted ten times or more. The rearrangement uses TRBV5-1 and TRBJ2-3; possibly TRBD2 for D (6 bases). In germline, CDR1 is SGHRS, CDR2 YFSETQ. The CDR3 is 16 amino acids. Trimming pared 4 bases from V and 5 bases from J, leaving 20 bases between. CDR3 sequence (DNA): TGCGCCAGCAGCCCTGGACTACCTGGGGCCAAAGATACGCAGTATTTT. Translating gives CASSPGLPGAKDTQYF.

This clonotype showed up just a few times. The chain joins TRBV6-1 to TRBJ1-4; D call uncertain. V lost 6 bases and J 11 bases, leaving 10 bases between the germline ends. CDR1 MNHNS and CDR2 SASEGT come from the germline V gene. CDR3 length: 11 residues. CDR3 sequence reads: CASSEAWKLFF. CDR3 coding DNA: TGTGCCAGCAGCGAGGCGTGGAAACTGTTTTTT.

This clonotype has ten or more counts. The chain couples TRBV6-2 or TRBV6-3 to TRBJ2-1; TRBD1 is a possible D gene (5 bases). The length of the CDR3 is 13 residues. Deletions cut 6 bases from V and 5 bases from J, with 11 bases between. Germline V gene sequence: CDR1 MNHEY, CDR2 SVGEGT. DNA for the CDR3: TGTGCCAGCAGGCGAGACAGAAACAATGAGCAGTTCTTC. Protein product: CASRRDRNNEQFF.

The genes are TRBV7-9 and TRBJ2-2; unclear D gene. Germline CDR1 SEHNR, CDR2 FQNEAQ (reference sequence). V was clipped by 7 bases and J by 6 bases, with 12 bases between them. The CDR3 is made up of 13 amino acids. CDR3 protein: CASNSELAGELFF. CDR3 nucleotides: TGTGCCAGCAACTCGGAATTGGCCGGGGAGCTGTTTTTT.

Remarks on this clonotype: A much larger clone sits a single nucleotide away, making a read error possible. The conserved final phenylalanine or tryptophan is absent from the CDR3, which likely points to a read error. The chain links TRBV27 to TRBJ2-5; a weak D match, TRBD1 (5 bases). The end of the DNA aligns better with TRBJ2-7, so the J call may be wrong. CDR3 length: 14 amino acids. Germline lookup yields CDR1 MNHEY and CDR2 SMNVEV (reference sequence). The CDR3 here is CASSLGPTGYEQYS. The CDR3 DNA reads as TGTGCCAGCAGTCTCGGGCCCACAGGCTACGAGCAGTACTCC.

Of note for this clonotype: It may be a read error: a sequence one base away is much more abundant. V usage is TRBV14 and J usage is TRBJ1-2; D is unresolved. Germline assignment: CDR1 SGHDN and CDR2 FVKESK. CDR3 length: 12 residues. CDR3 nucleotides: TGTGCCAACAGCCAAGCTTCACCCGGCTACACCTTC. Translation gives CANSQASPGYTF.

This clonotype was observed a few times. A single base separates this from a much larger clone, so it may be a read error. V usage is TRBV6-5 and J usage is TRBJ2-1; no definite D call. The J call may be mistaken, given a closer DNA end match to TRBJ2-7. The CDR3 has 15 amino acids. From germline, CDR1 is MNHEY and CDR2 SVGAGI. The CDR3 loop reads CASGHKRLTYNEQYF. CDR3 bases: TGTGCCAGCGGCCATAAAAGGCTTACCTACAATGAGCAGTACTTC.

A note on this clonotype: Given a much more abundant clone one base away, this may be a read error. The chain is built from TRBV27 and TRBJ2-6; TRBD2 might be the D (6 bases). Germline CDR1 and CDR2: MNHEY and SMNVEV (reference sequence). V shed 8 bases and J shed 8 bases, with 25 bases lying between them. The length of the CDR3 is 17 residues. The CDR3: CASSLEGRRWGTNVLTF. Here the CDR3 DNA reads TGTGCCAGCTCCCTGGAGGGGCGTCGTTGGGGGACCAACGTCCTGACTTTC.

This rearrangement joins TRBV4-1 to TRBJ1-2; 7 bases are a match to TRBD1. After removal of 2 bases from V and 1 base from J, the junction contained 7 bases not matched to a gene. Germline loops: CDR1 MGHRA, CDR2 YSYEKL. This CDR3 has 16 amino acids. The CDR3 DNA reads TGCGCCAGCAGCCAACCCGGGACAGCGAATAACTATGGCTACACCTTC. The encoded protein is CASSQPGTANNYGYTF.

Ten or more counts support this clonotype. This chain links TRBV29-1 with TRBJ2-7; 11 nucleotides align to TRBD1. CDR3 length equals 14 residues. Germline V lookup: CDR1 SQVTM, CDR2 ANQGSEA. The V and J ends lost 7 bases and 2 bases, in that order; junction bases with no gene match: 7. The CDR3 spells CSAGGDRGAYEQYF. CDR3 nucleotide sequence: TGCAGCGCAGGGGGGGACAGGGGGGCCTACGAGCAGTACTTC.

This clonotype was counted ten times or more. The rearrangement uses TRBV12-3 or TRBV12-4 and TRBJ1-2; TRBD1 matches 7 bases. The trim removed 5 bases at V and 5 bases at J, leaving 8 bases unmatched. The CDR3 is made up of 14 amino acids. The CDR3: CASSEGTASYGYTF. The CDR3 coding sequence is TGTGCCAGCAGTGAAGGGACAGCATCATATGGCTACACCTTC.